The entry below describes one T cell receptor beta chain. The data derive from a study of OX40 agonist ivuxolimab in advanced cancers. Libraries were prepared by immunoSEQ multiplex PCR; TCRdb keeps only in-frame clonotypes and omits some of them. The sample carries 25,000 to 35,000 clones, approximately 84% recorded once. CDR3 length equals 15 residues. CDR1 SQVTM and CDR2 ANQGSEA come from the germline V gene. V was pared by 2 bases and J by 7 bases, with 20 bases between. The sequence was obtained from an adult with an advanced solid tumor such as melanoma, head and neck, liver or kidney cancer. Material: CD4+ or CD8+ T cells sorted from blood, obtained in a trial of the OX40 agonist ivuxolimab. V and J are TRBV29-1 and TRBJ2-5, with unresolved D. CDR3 nucleotide sequence: TGCAGCGTTGAAAAGGGTACGACCCTAGAAGCGACCCAGTACTTC. Translating gives CSVEKGTTLEATQYF.